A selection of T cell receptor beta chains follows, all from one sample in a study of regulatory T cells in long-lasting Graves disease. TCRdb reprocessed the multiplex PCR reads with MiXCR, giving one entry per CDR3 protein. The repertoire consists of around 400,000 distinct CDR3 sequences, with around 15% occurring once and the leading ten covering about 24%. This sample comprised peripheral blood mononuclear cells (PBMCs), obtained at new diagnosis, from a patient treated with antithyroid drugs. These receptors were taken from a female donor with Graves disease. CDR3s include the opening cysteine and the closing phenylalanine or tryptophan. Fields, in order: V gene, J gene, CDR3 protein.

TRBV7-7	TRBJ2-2	CASSFGTSGVTGELFF
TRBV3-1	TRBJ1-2	CASSQVPTHSRHYGYTF
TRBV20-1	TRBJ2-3	CSARRGGNTDTQYF
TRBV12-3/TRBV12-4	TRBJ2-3	CASSSSPTDTQYF
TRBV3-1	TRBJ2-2	CASSQVVDTGELFF
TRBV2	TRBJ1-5	CASSEGLARSNQPQHF
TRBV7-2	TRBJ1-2	CASSLAGRDYGYTF
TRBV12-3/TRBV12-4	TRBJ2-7	CASSLAPDSYEQYF
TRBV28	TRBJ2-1	CASSLGLGGLIYNEQFF
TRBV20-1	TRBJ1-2	CSATGGLNYGYTF
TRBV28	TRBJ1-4	CASSEMGEPTNEKLFF
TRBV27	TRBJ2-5	CASSPWTGGETQYF
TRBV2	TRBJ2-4	CASSEATQRLAVAKNIQYF